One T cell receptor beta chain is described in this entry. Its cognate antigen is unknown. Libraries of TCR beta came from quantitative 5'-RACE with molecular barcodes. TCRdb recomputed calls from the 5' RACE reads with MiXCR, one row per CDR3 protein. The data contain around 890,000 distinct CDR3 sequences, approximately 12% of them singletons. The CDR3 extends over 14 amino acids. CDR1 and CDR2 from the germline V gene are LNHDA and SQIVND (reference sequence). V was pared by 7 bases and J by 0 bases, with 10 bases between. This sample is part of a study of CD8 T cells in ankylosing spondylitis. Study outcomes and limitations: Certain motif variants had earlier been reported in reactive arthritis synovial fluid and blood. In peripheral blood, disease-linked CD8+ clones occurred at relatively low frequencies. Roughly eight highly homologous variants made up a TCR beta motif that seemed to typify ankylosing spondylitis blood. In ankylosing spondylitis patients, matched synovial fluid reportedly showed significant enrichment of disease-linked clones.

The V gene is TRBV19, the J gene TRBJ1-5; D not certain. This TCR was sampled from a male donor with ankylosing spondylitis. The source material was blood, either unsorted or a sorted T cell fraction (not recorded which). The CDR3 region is CASNGIYSNQPQHF. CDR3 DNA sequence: TGTGCCAGTAATGGTATCTATAGCAATCAGCCCCAGCATTTT.